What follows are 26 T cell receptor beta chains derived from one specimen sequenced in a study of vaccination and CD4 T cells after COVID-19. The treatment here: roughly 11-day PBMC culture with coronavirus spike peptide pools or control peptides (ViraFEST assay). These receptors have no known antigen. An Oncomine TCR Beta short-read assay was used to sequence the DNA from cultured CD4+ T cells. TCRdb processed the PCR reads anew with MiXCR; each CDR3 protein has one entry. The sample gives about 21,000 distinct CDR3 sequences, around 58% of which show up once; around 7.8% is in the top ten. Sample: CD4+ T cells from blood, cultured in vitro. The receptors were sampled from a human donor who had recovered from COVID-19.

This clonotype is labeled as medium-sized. The CDR3 is CASSDWAGGAGELFF. CDR3 coding DNA: TGTGCCAGCAGTGATTGGGCAGGGGGAGCCGGGGAGCTGTTTTTT. The J gene is TRBJ2-2, the V gene TRBV6-1; 7 nucleotides match TRBD1. Germline V gene lookup returns CDR1 MNHNS and CDR2 SASEGT. V lost 3 bases, J lost 6 bases, and 7 bases stayed unmatched. The CDR3 spans 15 residues.

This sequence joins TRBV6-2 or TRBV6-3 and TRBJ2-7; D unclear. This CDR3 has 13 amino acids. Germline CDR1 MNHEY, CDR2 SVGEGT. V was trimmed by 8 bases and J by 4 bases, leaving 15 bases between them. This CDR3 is CASGPGRPYEQYF. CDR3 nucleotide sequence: TGTGCCAGCGGACCCGGCCGCCCTTACGAGCAGTACTTC.

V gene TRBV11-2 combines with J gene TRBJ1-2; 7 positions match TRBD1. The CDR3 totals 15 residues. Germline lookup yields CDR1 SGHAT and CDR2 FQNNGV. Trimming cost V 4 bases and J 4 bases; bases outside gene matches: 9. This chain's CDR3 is CASSWGDSTSYGYTF. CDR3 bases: TGTGCCAGCAGCTGGGGGGACAGTACATCCTATGGCTACACCTTC.

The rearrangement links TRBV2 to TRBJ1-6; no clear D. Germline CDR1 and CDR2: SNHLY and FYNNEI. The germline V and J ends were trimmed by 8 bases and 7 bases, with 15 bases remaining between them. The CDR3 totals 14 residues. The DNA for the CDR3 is TGTGCCAGCGCAAAAGACATCGGGAATTCACCCCTCCACTTT. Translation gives CASAKDIGNSPLHF.

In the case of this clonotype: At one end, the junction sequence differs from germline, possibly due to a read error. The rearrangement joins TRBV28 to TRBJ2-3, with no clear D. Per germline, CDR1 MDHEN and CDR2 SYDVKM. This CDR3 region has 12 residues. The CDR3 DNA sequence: TGTGCCAGCAGCTCCGACACAGATTCGCAGTATTTT. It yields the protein CASSSDTDSQYF.

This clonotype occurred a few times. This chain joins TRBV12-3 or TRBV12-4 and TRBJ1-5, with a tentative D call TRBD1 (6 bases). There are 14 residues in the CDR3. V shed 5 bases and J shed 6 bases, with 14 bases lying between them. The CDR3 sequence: CASSPTGVSQPQHF. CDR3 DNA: TGTGCCAGCAGTCCGACAGGAGTAAGTCAGCCCCAGCATTTT.

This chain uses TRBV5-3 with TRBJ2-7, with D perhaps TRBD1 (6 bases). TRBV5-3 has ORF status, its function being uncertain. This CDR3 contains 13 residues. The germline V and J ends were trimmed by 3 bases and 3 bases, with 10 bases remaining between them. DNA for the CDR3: TGTGCCAGAAGCTGCGGACAGTTCTACGAGCAGTACTTC. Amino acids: CARSCGQFYEQYF.

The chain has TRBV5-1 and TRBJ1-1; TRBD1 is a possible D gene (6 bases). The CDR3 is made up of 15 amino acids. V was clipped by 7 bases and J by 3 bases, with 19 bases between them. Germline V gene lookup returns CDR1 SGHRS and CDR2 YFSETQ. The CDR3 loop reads CASSSGGASDTEAFF. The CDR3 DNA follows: TGCGCCAGCTCCTCGGGGGGGGCTTCGGACACTGAAGCTTTCTTT.

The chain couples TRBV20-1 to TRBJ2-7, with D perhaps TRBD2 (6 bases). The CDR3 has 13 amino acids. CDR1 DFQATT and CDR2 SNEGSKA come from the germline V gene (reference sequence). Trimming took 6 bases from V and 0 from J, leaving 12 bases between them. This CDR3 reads CSARGLFSYEQYF. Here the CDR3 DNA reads TGCAGTGCCCGGGGACTCTTCTCCTACGAGCAGTACTTC.

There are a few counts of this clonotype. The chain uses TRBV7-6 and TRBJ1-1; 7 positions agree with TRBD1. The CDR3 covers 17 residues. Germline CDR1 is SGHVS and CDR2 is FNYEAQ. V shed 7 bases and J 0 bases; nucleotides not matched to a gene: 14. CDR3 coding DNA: TGTGCCAGCACCTCTAATTACAGGGGCTGGATGAACACTGAAGCTTTCTTT. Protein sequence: CASTSNYRGWMNTEAFF.

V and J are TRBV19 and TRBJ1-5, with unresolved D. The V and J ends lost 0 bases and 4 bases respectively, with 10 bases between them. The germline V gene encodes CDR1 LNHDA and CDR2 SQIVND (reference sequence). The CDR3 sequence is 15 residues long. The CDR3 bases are TGTGCCAGTAGTATAGATCCCGGAGAAAATCAGCCCCAGCATTTT. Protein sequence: CASSIDPGENQPQHF. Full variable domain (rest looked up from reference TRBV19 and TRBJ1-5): DGGITQSPKYLFRKEGQNVTLSCEQNLNHDAMYWYRQDPGQGLRLIYYSQIVNDFQKGDIAEGYSVSREKKESFPLTVTSAQKNPTAFYLCASSIDPGENQPQHFGDGTRLSIL.

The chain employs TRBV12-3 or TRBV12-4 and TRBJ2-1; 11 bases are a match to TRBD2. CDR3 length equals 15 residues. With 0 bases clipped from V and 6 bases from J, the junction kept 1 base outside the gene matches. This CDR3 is CASSLAGLAGNEQFF. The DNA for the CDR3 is TGTGCCAGCAGTTTAGCCGGACTAGCGGGCAATGAGCAGTTCTTC.

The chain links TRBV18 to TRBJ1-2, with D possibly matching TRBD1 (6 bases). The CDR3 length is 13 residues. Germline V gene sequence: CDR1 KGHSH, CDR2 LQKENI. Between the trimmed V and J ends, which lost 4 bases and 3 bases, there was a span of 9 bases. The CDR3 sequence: CASSRGGDYGYTF. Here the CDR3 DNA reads TGTGCCAGCTCACGCGGGGGCGACTATGGCTACACCTTC.

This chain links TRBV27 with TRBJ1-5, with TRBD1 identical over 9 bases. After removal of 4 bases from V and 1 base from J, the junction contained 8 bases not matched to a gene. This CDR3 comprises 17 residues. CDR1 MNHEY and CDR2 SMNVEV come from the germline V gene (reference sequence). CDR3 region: CASSSFADRGSNQPQHF. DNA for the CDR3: TGTGCCAGCAGTTCGTTTGCCGACAGGGGGAGCAATCAGCCCCAGCATTTT.

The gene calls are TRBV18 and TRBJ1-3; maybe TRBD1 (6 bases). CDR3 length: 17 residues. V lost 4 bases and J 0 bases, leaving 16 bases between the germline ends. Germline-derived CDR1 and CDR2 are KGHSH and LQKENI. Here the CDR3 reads CASSQLQQGTSGNTIYF. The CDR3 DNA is TGTGCCAGCTCACAATTACAACAGGGCACCTCTGGAAACACCATATATTTT.

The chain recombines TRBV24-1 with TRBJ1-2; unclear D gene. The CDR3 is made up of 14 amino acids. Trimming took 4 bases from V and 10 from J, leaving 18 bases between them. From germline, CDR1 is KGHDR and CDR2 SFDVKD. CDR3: CATSEGVAESFYTF. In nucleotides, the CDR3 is TGTGCCACCAGTGAGGGAGTGGCAGAATCCTTCTACACCTTC.

The CDR3 loop reads CASSEGPYGYTF. As DNA, the CDR3 is TGTGCCAGCAGCGAGGGCCCCTATGGCTACACCTTC. This chain connects TRBV3-1 to TRBJ1-2; D remains unclear. The CDR3 has 12 amino acids. Trimming took 5 bases from V and 4 from J, leaving 8 bases between them. Germline-derived CDR1 and CDR2 are LGHDT and YNNKEL (reference sequence).

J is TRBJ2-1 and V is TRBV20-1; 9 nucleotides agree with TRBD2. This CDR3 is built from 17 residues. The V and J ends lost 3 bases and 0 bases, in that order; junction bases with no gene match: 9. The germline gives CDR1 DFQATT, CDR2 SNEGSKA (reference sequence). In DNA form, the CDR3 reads TGCAGTGCTAGGGGCCTAGCGGGGCCGAGCTCCTACAATGAGCAGTTCTTC. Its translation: CSARGLAGPSSYNEQFF.

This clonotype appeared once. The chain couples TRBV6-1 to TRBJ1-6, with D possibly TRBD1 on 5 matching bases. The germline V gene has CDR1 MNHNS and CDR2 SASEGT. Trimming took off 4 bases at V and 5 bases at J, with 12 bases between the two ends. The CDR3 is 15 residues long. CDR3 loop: CASSVWGVNNSPLHF. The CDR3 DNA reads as TGTGCCAGCAGTGTGTGGGGGGTTAATAATTCACCCCTCCACTTT.

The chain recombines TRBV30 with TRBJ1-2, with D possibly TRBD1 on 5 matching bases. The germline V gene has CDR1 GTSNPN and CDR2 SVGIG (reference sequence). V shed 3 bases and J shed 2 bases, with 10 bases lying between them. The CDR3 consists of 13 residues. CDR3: CAWSQEGNYGYTF. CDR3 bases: TGTGCCTGGAGCCAGGAGGGGAACTATGGCTACACCTTC.

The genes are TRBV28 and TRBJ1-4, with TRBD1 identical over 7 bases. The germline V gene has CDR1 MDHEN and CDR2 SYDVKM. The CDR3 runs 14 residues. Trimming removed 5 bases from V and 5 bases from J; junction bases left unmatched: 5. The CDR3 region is CASSTGQRNEKLFF. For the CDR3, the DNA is TGTGCCAGCAGTACGGGACAGCGGAATGAAAAACTGTTTTTT.

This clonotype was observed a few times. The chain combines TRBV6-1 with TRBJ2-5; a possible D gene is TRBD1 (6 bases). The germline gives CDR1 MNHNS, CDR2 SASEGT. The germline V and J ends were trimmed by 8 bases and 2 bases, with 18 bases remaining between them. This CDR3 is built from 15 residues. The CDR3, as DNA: TGTGCCAGCGGGAAGGGGGAGATCCTACAAGAGACCCAGTACTTC. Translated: CASGKGEILQETQYF.

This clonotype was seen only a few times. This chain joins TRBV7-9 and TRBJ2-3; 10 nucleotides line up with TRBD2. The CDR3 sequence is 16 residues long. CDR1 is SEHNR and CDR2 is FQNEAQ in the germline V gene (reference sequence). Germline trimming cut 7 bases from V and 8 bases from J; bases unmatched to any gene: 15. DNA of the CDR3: TGTGCCAGCATGCCACCGGGACTAGCGCTCCTCTCTACGCAGTATTTT. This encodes CASMPPGLALLSTQYF.

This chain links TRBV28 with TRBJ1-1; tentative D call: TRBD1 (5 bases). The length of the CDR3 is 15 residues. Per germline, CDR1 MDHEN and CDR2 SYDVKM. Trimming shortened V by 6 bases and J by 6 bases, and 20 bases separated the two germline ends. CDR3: CASRAGSQGLAEAFF. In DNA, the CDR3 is TGTGCCAGCAGGGCAGGTTCCCAGGGTCTCGCTGAAGCTTTCTTT.

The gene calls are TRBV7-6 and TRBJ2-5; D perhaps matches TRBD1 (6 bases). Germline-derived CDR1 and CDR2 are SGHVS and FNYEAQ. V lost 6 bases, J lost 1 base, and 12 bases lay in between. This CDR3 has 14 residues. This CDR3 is CASRSRDIQETQYF. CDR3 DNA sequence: TGTGCCAGCAGGTCCCGGGACATCCAAGAGACCCAGTACTTC.

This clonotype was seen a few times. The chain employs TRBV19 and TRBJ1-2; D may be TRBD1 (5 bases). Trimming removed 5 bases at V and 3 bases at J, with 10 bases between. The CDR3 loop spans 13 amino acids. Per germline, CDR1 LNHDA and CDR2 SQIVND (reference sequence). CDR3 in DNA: TGTGCCAGTAGTCCTGGAGGGGACTATGGCTACACCTTC. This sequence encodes CASSPGGDYGYTF.